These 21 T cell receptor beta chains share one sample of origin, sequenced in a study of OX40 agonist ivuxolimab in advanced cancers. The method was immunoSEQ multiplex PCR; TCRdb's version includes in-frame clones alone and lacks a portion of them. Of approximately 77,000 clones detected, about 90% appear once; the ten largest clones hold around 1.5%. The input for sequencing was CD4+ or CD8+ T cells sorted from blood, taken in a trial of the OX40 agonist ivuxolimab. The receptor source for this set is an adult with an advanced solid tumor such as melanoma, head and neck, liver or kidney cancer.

CDR3 loop: CASSFTIGTDTQYF. As DNA, the CDR3 is TGTGCCAGCAGCTTTACGATTGGCACAGATACGCAGTATTTT. The gene calls are TRBV5-4 and TRBJ2-3, with D uncertain. V gave up 2 bases and J gave up 1 base, with 8 bases separating them. CDR1 and CDR2 (germline): SGHNT, YYREEE (reference sequence). CDR3 size: 14 residues.

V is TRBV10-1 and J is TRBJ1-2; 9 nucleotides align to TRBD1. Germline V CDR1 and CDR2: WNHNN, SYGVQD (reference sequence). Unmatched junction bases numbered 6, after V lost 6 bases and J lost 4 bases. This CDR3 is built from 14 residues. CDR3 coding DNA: TGCGCCAGCAGGGGACAGGGAGGGTTCTATGGCTACACCTTC. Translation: CASRGQGGFYGYTF.

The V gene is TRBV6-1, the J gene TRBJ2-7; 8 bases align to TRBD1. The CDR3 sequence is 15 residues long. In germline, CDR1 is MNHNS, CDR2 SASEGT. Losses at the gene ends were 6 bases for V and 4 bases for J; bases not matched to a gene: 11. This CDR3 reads CASRPLGTGVYEQYF. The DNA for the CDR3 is TGTGCCAGCAGGCCACTTGGGACAGGAGTATACGAGCAGTACTTC.

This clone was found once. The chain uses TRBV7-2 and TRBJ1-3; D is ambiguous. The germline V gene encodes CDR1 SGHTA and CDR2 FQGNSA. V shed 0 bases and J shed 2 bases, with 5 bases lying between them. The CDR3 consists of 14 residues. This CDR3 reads CASSLASTGNTIYF. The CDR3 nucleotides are TGTGCCAGCAGCTTAGCTTCAACTGGAAACACCATATATTTT.

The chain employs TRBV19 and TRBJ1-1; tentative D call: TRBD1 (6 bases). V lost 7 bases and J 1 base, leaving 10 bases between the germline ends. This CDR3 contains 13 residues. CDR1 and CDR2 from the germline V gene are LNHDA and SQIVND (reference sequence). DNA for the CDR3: TGTGCCAGTAAAAGAGGGGGGAACACTGAAGCTTTCTTT. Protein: CASKRGGNTEAFF.

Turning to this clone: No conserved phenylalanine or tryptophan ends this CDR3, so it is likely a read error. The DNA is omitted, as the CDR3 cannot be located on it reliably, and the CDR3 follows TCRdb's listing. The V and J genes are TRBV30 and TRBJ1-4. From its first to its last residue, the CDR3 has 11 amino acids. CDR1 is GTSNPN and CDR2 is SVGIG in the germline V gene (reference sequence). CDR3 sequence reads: CAWSGVGSSGV.

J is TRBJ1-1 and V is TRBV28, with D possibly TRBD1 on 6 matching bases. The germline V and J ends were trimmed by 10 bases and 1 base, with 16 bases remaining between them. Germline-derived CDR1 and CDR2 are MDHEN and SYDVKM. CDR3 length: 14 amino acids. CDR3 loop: CATKQGWENTEAFF. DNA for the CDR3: TGTGCCACTAAACAGGGTTGGGAGAACACTGAAGCTTTCTTT.

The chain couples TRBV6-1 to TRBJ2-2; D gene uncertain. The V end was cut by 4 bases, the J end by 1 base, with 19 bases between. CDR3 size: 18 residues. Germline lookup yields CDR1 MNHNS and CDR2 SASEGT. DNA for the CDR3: TGTGCCAGCAGTGTAAAACCGTCACTCCGAGGGAACACCGGGGAGCTGTTTTTT. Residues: CASSVKPSLRGNTGELFF.

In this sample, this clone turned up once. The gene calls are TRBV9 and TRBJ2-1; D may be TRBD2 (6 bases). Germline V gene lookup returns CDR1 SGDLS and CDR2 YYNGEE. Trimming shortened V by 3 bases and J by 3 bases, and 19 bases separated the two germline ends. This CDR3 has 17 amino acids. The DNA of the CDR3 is TGTGCCAGCAGCGCCCGAACGGGACTCCTGCTCTACAATGAGCAGTTCTTC. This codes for CASSARTGLLLYNEQFF.

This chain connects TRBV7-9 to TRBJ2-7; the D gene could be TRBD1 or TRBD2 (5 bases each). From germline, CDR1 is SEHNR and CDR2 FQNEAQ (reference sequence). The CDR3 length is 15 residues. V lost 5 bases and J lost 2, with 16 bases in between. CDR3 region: CASSLGGQGTYEQYF. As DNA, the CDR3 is TGTGCCAGCAGCCTCGGCGGGCAGGGCACCTACGAGCAGTACTTC.

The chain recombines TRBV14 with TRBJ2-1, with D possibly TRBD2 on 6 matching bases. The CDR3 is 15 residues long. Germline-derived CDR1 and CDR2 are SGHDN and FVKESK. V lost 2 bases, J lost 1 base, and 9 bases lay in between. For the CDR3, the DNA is TGTGCCAGCAGCCAACTAGCGAGATCCTACAATGAGCAGTTCTTC. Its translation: CASSQLARSYNEQFF.

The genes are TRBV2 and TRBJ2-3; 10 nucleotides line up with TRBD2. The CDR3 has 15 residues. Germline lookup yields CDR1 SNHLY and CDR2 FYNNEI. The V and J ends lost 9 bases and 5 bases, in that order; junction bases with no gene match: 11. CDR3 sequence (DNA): TGTGCCAGTCAGATGACTAGCGGGTTAGGAGATACGCAGTATTTT. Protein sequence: CASQMTSGLGDTQYF.

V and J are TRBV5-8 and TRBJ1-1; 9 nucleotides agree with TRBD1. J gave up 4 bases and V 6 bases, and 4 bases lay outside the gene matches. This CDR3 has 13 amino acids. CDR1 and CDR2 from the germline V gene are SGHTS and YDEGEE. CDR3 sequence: CASKYRGLTEAFF. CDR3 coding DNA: TGTGCCAGCAAATACAGGGGGCTCACTGAAGCTTTCTTT.

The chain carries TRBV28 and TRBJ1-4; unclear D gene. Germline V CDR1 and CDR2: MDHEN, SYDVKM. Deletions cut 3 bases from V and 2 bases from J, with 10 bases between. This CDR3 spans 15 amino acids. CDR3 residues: CASSFKGLTNEKLFF. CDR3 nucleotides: TGTGCCAGCAGTTTTAAGGGTCTGACTAATGAAAAACTGTTTTTT.

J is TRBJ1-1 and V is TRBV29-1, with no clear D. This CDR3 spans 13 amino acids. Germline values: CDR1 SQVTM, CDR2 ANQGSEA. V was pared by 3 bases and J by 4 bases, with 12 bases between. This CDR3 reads CSVDRNRGTEAFF. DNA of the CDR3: TGCAGCGTTGATCGTAATCGTGGCACTGAAGCTTTCTTT.

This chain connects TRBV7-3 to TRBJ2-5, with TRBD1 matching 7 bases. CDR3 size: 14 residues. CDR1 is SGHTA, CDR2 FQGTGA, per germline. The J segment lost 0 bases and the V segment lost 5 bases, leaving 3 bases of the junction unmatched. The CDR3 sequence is CASSRDSYQETQYF. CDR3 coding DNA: TGTGCCAGCAGCCGGGACAGCTACCAAGAGACCCAGTACTTC.

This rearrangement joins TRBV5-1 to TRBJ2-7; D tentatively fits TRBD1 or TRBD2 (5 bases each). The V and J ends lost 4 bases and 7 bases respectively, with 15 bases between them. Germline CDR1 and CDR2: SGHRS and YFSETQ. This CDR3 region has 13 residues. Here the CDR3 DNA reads TGCGCCAGCAGCCGGGACCGGACTGGTGAGCAGTACTTC. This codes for CASSRDRTGEQYF.

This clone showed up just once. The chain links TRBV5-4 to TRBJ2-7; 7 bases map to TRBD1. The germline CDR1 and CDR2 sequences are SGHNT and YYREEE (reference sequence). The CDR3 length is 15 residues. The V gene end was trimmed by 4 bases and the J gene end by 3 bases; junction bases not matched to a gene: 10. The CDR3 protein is CASSLDRESGYEQYF. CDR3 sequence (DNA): TGTGCCAGCAGCCTCGACAGGGAATCGGGCTACGAGCAGTACTTC.

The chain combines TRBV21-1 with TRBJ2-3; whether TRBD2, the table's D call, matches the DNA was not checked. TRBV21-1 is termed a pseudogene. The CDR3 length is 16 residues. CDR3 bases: TGTGCCAGCAGCCACGGCGGAGGCTACAAGGGAGATACGCAGTATTTT. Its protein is CASSHGGGYKGDTQYF.

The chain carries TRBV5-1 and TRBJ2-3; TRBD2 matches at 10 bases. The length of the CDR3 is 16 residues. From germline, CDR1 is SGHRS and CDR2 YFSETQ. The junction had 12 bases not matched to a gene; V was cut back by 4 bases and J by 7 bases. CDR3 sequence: CASSLPGLAGAHTQYF. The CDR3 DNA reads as TGCGCCAGCAGCCTGCCGGGGCTAGCGGGAGCACATACGCAGTATTTT.

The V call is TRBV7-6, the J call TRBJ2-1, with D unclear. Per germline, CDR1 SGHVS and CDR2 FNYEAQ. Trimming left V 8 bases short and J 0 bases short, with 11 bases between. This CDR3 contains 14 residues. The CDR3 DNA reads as TGTGCCAGCGTACCTCAGGCCTCCTACAATGAGCAGTTCTTC. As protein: CASVPQASYNEQFF.